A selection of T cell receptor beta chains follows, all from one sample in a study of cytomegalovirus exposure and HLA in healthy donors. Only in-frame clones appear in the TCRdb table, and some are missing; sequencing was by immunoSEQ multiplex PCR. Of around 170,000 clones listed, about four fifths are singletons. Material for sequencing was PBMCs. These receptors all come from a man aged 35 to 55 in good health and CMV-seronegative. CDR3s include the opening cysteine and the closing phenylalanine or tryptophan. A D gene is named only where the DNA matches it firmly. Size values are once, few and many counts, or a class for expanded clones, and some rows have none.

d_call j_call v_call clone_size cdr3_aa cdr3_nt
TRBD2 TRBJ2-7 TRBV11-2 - CASSSGLAGVYEQYF TGTGCCAGCAGCTCGGGACTAGCGGGAGTGTACGAGCAGTACTTC
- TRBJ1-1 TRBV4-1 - CASSQVSNTEAFF TGCGCCAGCAGCCAAGTCTCGAACACTGAAGCTTTCTTT
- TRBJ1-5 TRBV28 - CASSLVAHNQPQHF TGTGCCAGCAGTTTGGTGGCACACAATCAGCCCCAGCATTTT
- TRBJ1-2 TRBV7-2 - CASSLTLTGGYGYTF TGTGCCAGCAGCCTCACTCTGACGGGGGGCTATGGCTACACCTTC
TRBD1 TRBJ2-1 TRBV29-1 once CSVEARTGGYEQFF TGCAGCGTTGAGGCGCGGACAGGGGGATATGAGCAGTTCTTC
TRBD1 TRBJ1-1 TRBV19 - CASSMAGTGGTEAFF TGTGCCAGTAGTATGGCCGGGACAGGGGGCACTGAAGCTTTCTTT
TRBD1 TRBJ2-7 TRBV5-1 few CASSPDRGSGYEQYF TGCGCCAGCAGCCCCGACAGGGGGAGCGGCTACGAGCAGTACTTC
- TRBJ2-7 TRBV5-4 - CASSLSSGVLYEQYF TGTGCCAGCAGCTTGAGTAGCGGAGTCCTTTACGAGCAGTACTTC
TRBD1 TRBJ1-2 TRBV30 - CAWTQTQGAGYTF TGTGCCTGGACCCAAACACAGGGGGCCGGCTACACCTTC
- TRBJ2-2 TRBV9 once CASSVRANTGELFF TGTGCCAGCAGCGTCAGGGCGAACACCGGGGAGCTGTTTTTT
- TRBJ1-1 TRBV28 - CASSSGWGGTYEAFF TGTGCCAGCAGTTCCGGGTGGGGGGGGACTTATGAAGCTTTCTTT
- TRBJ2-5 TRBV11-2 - CASSPQRGGNGETQYF TGTGCCAGCAGCCCCCAAAGGGGGGGGAATGGGGAGACCCAGTACTTC
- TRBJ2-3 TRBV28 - CASSFMDTQYF TGTGCCAGCAGTTTCATGGATACGCAGTATTTT
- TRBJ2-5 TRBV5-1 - CASSREAGGAETQYF TGCGCCAGCAGTCGTGAGGCTGGGGGCGCGGAGACCCAGTACTTC
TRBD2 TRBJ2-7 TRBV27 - CASSLRAGSIYEQYF TGTGCCAGCAGTTTACGAGCGGGAAGTATTTACGAGCAGTACTTC
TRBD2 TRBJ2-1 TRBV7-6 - CASSLGAGGLYEQFF TGTGCCAGCAGCTTAGGGGCGGGGGGGCTCTATGAGCAGTTCTTC
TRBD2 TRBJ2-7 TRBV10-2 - CASRAGAGYEQYF TGCGCCAGCAGAGCGGGAGCTGGCTACGAGCAGTACTTC
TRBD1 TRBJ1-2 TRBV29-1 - CSVQGANGYTF TGCAGCGTACAGGGGGCGAATGGCTACACCTTC
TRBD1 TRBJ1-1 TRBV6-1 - CASIRNRGGDTEAFF TGTGCCAGCATTAGGAACAGGGGTGGTGACACTGAAGCTTTCTTT
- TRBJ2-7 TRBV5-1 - CASSLGSNAYEQYF TGCGCCAGCAGCTTGGGGTCAAACGCCTACGAGCAGTACTTC
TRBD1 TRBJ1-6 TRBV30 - CAWKRTGDGSPLHF TGTGCCTGGAAAAGGACAGGGGATGGTTCACCCCTCCACTTT
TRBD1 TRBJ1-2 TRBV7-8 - CASSLPYGQAGNGYTF TGTGCCAGCAGCTTACCCTATGGACAGGCGGGAAATGGCTACACCTTC
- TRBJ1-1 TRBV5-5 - CASSIQTTAGGFITEAFF TGTGCCAGCAGCATTCAAACGACCGCTGGCGGATTTATCACTGAAGCTTTCTTT
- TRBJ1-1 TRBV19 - CASSIVLDSTMNTEAFF TGTGCCAGTAGTATAGTCCTAGACAGCACCATGAACACTGAAGCTTTCTTT
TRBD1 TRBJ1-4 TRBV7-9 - CASSLALGQGDKLFF TGTGCCAGCAGCTTAGCGCTCGGGCAGGGGGACAAACTGTTTTTT
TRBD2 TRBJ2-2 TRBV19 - CASSIDAGRHTGELFF TGTGCCAGTAGTATAGATGCCGGGAGGCACACCGGGGAGCTGTTTTTT
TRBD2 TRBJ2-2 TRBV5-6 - CASSLLAGVGTGELFF TGTGCCAGCAGCTTGCTAGCGGGAGTGGGAACCGGGGAGCTGTTTTTT